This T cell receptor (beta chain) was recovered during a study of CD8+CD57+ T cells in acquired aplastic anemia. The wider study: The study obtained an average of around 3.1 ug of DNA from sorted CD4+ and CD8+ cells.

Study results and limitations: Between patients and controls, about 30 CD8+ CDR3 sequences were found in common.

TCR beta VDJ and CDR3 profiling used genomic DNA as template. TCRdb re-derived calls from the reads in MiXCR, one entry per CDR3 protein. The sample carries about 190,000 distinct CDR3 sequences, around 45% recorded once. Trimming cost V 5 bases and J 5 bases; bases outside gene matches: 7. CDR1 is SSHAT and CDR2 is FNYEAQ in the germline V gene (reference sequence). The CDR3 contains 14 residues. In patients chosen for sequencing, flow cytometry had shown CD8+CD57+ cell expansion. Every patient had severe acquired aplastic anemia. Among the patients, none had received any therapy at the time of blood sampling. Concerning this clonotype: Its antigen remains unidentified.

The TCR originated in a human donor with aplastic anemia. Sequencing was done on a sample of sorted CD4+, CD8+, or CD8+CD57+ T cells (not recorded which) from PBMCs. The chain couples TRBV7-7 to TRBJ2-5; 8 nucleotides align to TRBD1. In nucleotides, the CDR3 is TGTGCCAGCAGCCAGACAGGGGCCCTCGAGACCCAGTACTTC. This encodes CASSQTGALETQYF.